This is a list of T cell receptor beta chains from one sample in a study of blood T cell repertoires in COVID-19. Sequenced by immunoSEQ multiplex PCR; TCRdb stores in-frame clones only, minus some. The profile shows 390,000 or so clones, 85% to 90% of them singletons. Source material: PBMCs or T cells enriched from blood (not recorded which). The receptor set was obtained from a man younger than 35 who had recovered from COVID-19. The CDR3 runs from the conserved cysteine through the conserved F or W. The D gene is left open where the match is weak. Some rows have no size entry. The others give once, few or many, or a class for an expanded clone.

D gene	V gene	J gene	clone size	CDR3 DNA	CDR3 protein
-	TRBV27	TRBJ1-1	-	TGTGCCAGCAGGCAAGTTACAGGGTTGGGCACTGAAGCTTTCTTT	CASRQVTGLGTEAFF
-	TRBV29-1	TRBJ1-1	-	TGCGGCGCTTCTGGCCGTACTGAAGCTTTCTTT	CGASGRTEAFF
TRBD2	TRBV5-1	TRBJ2-3	-	TGCGCCAGCAGCCACCACACTTTTAGCGGGACGGTGGATACGCAGTATTTT	CASSHHTFSGTVDTQYF
-	TRBV15	TRBJ2-1	-	TGTGCCACCAGCAGAGATCTTCTTTTGCTAGCCGGTAGCGATGAGCAGTTCTTC	CATSRDLLLLAGSDEQFF
TRBD2	TRBV28	TRBJ2-7	-	TGTGCCAGCAGGGTAGCGGGAGGCTACGAGCAGTACTTC	CASRVAGGYEQYF
TRBD2	TRBV6-4	TRBJ2-1	-	TGTGCCAGCAGTGTCCACGGGACTAGCGCGAGCTCCTACAATGAGCAGTTCTTC	CASSVHGTSASSYNEQFF
-	TRBV7-6	TRBJ1-1	-	TGTGCCAGCAGCCCAAGGGACTTCCCTGAAGCTTTCTTT	CASSPRDFPEAFF
-	TRBV24-1	TRBJ2-3	few	TGTGCCACCCGGCAGGCAGATACGCAGTATTTT	CATRQADTQYF
-	TRBV6-1	TRBJ1-3	-	TGTGCCAGCAGTGAATACGAGGGGGAGGGTGGAAACACCATATATTTT	CASSEYEGEGGNTIYF
-	TRBV3-1/TRBV3-2	TRBJ1-5	-	TGTGCCAGCAGCCGTCGGGCGGGACCCCAGCATTTT	CASSRRAGPQHF
TRBD1	TRBV7-9	TRBJ1-5	-	TGTGCCAGCAGCTCTTCCCGACAGGGTAGGAATCAGCCCCAGCATTTT	CASSSSRQGRNQPQHF
-	TRBV6-5	TRBJ1-6	-	TGTGCCAGCAGTTACTCGGCAGGGTCACCCCTCCACTTT	CASSYSAGSPLHF
TRBD1	TRBV5-1	TRBJ1-6	-	TGCGCCAGCAGCTTGGCCGGGACAGGTCTTTCACCCCTCCACTTT	CASSLAGTGLSPLHF
TRBD1	TRBV5-1	TRBJ1-1	-	TGCGCCAGCAGGGGACAGACCCGGCGATGGGGGAACACTGAAGCTTTCTTT	CASRGQTRRWGNTEAFF
-	TRBV5-4	TRBJ2-1	-	TGTGCCAGCAGCTTGGGTGGGGCTGAGAATGAGCAGTTCTTC	CASSLGGAENEQFF
-	TRBV15	TRBJ2-2	once	TGTGCCACCAGCAGGGGTAGCGCCACCGGGGAGCTGTTTTTT	CATSRGSATGELFF
TRBD2	TRBV7-9	TRBJ2-5	-	TGTGCCAGCAGCCCCGGACTAGCGGGGAAAGAGACCCAGTACTTC	CASSPGLAGKETQYF
-	TRBV3-1/TRBV3-2	TRBJ1-5	-	TGTGCCAGCAGCCAAAGTACAGCGGAACAGCCCCAGCATTTT	CASSQSTAEQPQHF
-	TRBV19	TRBJ2-5	few	TGTGCCAGTAGTATAGTCTATCAAGAGACCCAGTACTTC	CASSIVYQETQYF
-	TRBV15	TRBJ1-2	-	TGTGCCACCAGCAGAGACAGGGCCTCCCAGGGCCTAGGCTACACCTTC	CATSRDRASQGLGYTF
-	TRBV19	TRBJ2-5	-	TGTGCCAGTGCGAATGATTACCAAGAGACCCAGTACTTC	CASANDYQETQYF
-	TRBV15	TRBJ2-2	-	TGTGCCACCAGCAGAGATACAGGGAGCCACGGGGAGCTGTTTTTT	CATSRDTGSHGELFF
-	TRBV19	TRBJ1-6	-	TGTGCCAGTAGTATTAAGGGGTTTTGGTCACCCCTCCACTTT	CASSIKGFWSPLHF
-	TRBV3-1/TRBV3-2	TRBJ1-3	-	TGTGCCAGCAGCCCCAGGCCGGGGGGAAACACCATATATTTT	CASSPRPGGNTIYF
-	TRBV6-5	TRBJ1-5	-	TGTGCCAGCCGGAGCCCCGGCAATCAGCCCCAGCATTTT	CASRSPGNQPQHF
-	TRBV19	TRBJ1-5	-	TGTGCCAGTAGGGCTATGTCTGACTATAGCAATCAGCCCCAGCATTTT	CASRAMSDYSNQPQHF
TRBD1	TRBV25-1	TRBJ1-5	-	TGTGCCAGCAGTTCAACAGGGGGGCTCCAGCCCCAGCATTTT	CASSSTGGLQPQHF
-	TRBV7-2	TRBJ2-3	once	TGTGCCAGCAGCGTATTTGAGGCCCCAGATACGCAGTATTTT	CASSVFEAPDTQYF
TRBD1	TRBV25-1	TRBJ2-1	-	TGTGCCAGCAACCCGGGGACAGTTGACTACAATGAGCAGTTCTTC	CASNPGTVDYNEQFF
-	TRBV27	TRBJ2-3	-	TGTGCCAGCAGTTCGCAGGGTAGCACAGATACGCAGTATTTT	CASSSQGSTDTQYF
-	TRBV27	TRBJ2-1	-	TGTGCCAGCAGTGGATGGACGACGGACTACCGAAGCTACAATGAGCAGTTCTTC	CASSGWTTDYRSYNEQFF
-	TRBV27	TRBJ1-1	-	TGTGCCAGCAGCCGGGACACTGAAGCTTTCTTT	CASSRDTEAFF
-	TRBV9	TRBJ1-4	-	TGTGCCAGCAGCGTAGTTCCGGAGGAAAAACTGTTTTTT	CASSVVPEEKLFF
TRBD1	TRBV10-3	TRBJ1-1	-	TGTGCCATCAGGGGACAGGGGGATCACACTGAAGCTTTCTTT	CAIRGQGDHTEAFF
TRBD2	TRBV2	TRBJ2-7	-	TGTGCCAGCAGTGAATCCCGGGAGGGCTACGAGCAGTACTTC	CASSESREGYEQYF
TRBD2	TRBV11-3	TRBJ2-3	-	TGTGCCAGCAGCTTAGGGGGACTAGCGGGCACAGATACGCAGTATTTT	CASSLGGLAGTDTQYF
TRBD1	TRBV7-9	TRBJ2-2	-	TGTGCCAGCAGCTTACGGGACAGGGGGCTTACCGGGGAGCTGTTTTTT	CASSLRDRGLTGELFF
TRBD1	TRBV3-1/TRBV3-2	TRBJ1-1	-	TGTGCCAGCAGCCACCGACAGGGACGACCCGCGGGTGCTTTCTTT	CASSHRQGRPAGAFF
TRBD1	TRBV5-1	TRBJ1-5	-	TGCGCCAGCAGCTTGCAGGGGGCGACGAATCAGCCCCAGCATTTT	CASSLQGATNQPQHF
-	TRBV4-3	TRBJ2-1	-	TGCGCCAGCAGCCAAGAGAGACTTTTATCCTACAATGAGCAGTTCTTC	CASSQERLLSYNEQFF
-	TRBV5-4	TRBJ1-2	once	TGTGCCAGTAGCCCTGGTGGGGGGGCCTATGGCTACACCTTC	CASSPGGGAYGYTF
TRBD1	TRBV19	TRBJ1-2	-	TGTGCCAGTACCGGGACAGCCTATGGCTACACCTTC	CASTGTAYGYTF
TRBD1	TRBV18	TRBJ1-1	few	TGTGCCAGCTCGCCGCCACCCAGGGGGAAGTGGATCGAAGCTTTCTTT	CASSPPPRGKWIEAFF
-	TRBV7-9	TRBJ2-7	-	TGTGCCAGCAGCCGAACTGGGGCAGGGCACTCCTACGAGCAGTACTTC	CASSRTGAGHSYEQYF
-	TRBV12-3/TRBV12-4	TRBJ1-1	-	TGTGCCAGCAGTCCCGTGTATCGTGAAGCTTTCTTT	CASSPVYREAFF
-	TRBV6-5	TRBJ1-2	-	TGTGCCAGCAGTTACTCCAGACCTAACAGGGCTGGCTACACCTTC	CASSYSRPNRAGYTF
-	TRBV19	TRBJ1-5	-	TGTGCCAGTAGTATGGGGAGGGTAAATCGTGATCAGCCCCAGCATTTT	CASSMGRVNRDQPQHF
-	TRBV7-9	TRBJ2-5	-	TGTGCCAGCAGCTTAGTTGGAGAACAAGAGACCCAGTACTTC	CASSLVGEQETQYF
-	TRBV24-1	TRBJ2-7	-	TGTGCCACCAGTGACAGGGTTAGGTCCTACGAGCAGTACTTC	CATSDRVRSYEQYF
-	TRBV4-1	TRBJ2-3	-	TGCGCCAGCAGCCAAAGTTTAGCAGATACGCAGTATTTT	CASSQSLADTQYF
TRBD1	TRBV3-1/TRBV3-2	TRBJ2-3	-	TGTGCCAGCAGCCAAGAGAGGACAGGGGACGCCACAGATACGCAGTATTTT	CASSQERTGDATDTQYF
-	TRBV5-5	TRBJ1-5	-	TGTGCCAGCAGCAGGGATCAGGGGACGTACAATCAGCCCCAGCATTTT	CASSRDQGTYNQPQHF
-	TRBV28	TRBJ2-3	-	TGTGCCAGCAAGGGCGGGCTGGCAGATACGCAGTATTTT	CASKGGLADTQYF
-	TRBV12-3/TRBV12-4	TRBJ1-4	-	TGTGCCAGCAGTGGGCAGAATAATGAAAAACTGTTTTTT	CASSGQNNEKLFF
TRBD1	TRBV28	TRBJ1-4	-	TGTGCCAGCAGACAGGGGGGTGGTGAAAAACTGTTTTTT	CASRQGGGEKLFF
TRBD1	TRBV7-8	TRBJ2-1	-	TGTGCCAGCACACGAGACAGGGGGTTCAATGAGCAGTTCTTC	CASTRDRGFNEQFF
TRBD1	TRBV7-9	TRBJ1-2	-	TGTGCCAGCAGCTTCGGGGACAGCGAGTTCTATGGCTACACCTTC	CASSFGDSEFYGYTF